The rows below give T cell receptor beta chains drawn from one sample of a study of blood T cell repertoires in COVID-19. The method was immunoSEQ multiplex PCR; TCRdb's version includes in-frame clones alone and lacks a portion of them. The sample shows about 360,000 clones, approximately 86% of them seen only once. The sample was peripheral blood. These receptors came from a woman aged 60-70 years with COVID-19, enrolled during active disease. Each CDR3 is given with its conserved first and last residue. Each record gives: CDR3 length, D gene, V gene, clone size, J gene, CDR3 protein, CDR3 DNA. D genes are given only for firm matches. Size values are once, few and many counts, or a class for expanded clones, and some rows have none.

15	TRBD1	TRBV2	NA	TRBJ2-5	CASRLRTGRMETQYF	TGTGCCAGCAGGCTTAGGACAGGGAGAATGGAGACCCAGTACTTC
13	NA	TRBV6-5	NA	TRBJ1-2	CASSRGGVYGYTF	TGTGCCAGCAGTAGAGGGGGGGTCTATGGCTACACCTTC
13	TRBD2	TRBV29-1	NA	TRBJ2-3	CSGSGGGTDTQYF	TGCAGCGGAAGCGGGGGGGGCACAGATACGCAGTATTTT
20	TRBD2	TRBV11-2	NA	TRBJ2-1	CASSLDGRGQGGGGHNEQFF	TGTGCCAGCAGCTTAGATGGTAGGGGTCAAGGCGGGGGGGGCCACAATGAGCAGTTCTTC
17	TRBD1	TRBV9	NA	TRBJ1-1	CASSVDPRDRENTEAFF	TGTGCCAGCAGCGTAGACCCCCGGGACAGGGAGAACACTGAAGCTTTCTTT
14	NA	TRBV21-1	NA	TRBJ2-3	CASSKGLVTDTQYF	TGTGCCAGCAGCAAAGGCCTAGTCACAGATACGCAGTATTTT
15	NA	TRBV5-1	NA	TRBJ1-5	CASSLLGHSNQPQHF	TGCGCCAGCAGCTTGTTGGGACATAGCAATCAGCCCCAGCATTTT
14	NA	TRBV6-5	NA	TRBJ2-1	CASSYPGHHNEQFF	TGTGCCAGCAGTTACCCGGGACATCACAATGAGCAGTTCTTC
15	TRBD1	TRBV19	NA	TRBJ1-2	CASSIATGVYYGYTF	TGTGCCAGTAGTATAGCGACAGGGGTGTACTATGGCTACACCTTC
14	NA	TRBV11-2	NA	TRBJ2-5	CASSAPGTQETQYF	TGTGCCAGCAGCGCACCCGGGACACAAGAGACCCAGTACTTC
14	TRBD1	TRBV4-2	NA	TRBJ2-3	CASSQEIRQGAQYF	TGTGCCAGCAGCCAAGAAATCCGACAGGGAGCGCAGTATTTT
15	NA	TRBV6-5	NA	TRBJ2-7	CASRTGEVPSYEQYF	TGTGCCAGCAGAACTGGCGAGGTTCCCTCCTACGAGCAGTACTTC
13	NA	TRBV7-8	NA	TRBJ1-3	CASSFRGLNTIYF	TGTGCCAGCAGCTTTCGTGGGCTCAACACCATATATTTT
15	NA	TRBV4-3	NA	TRBJ1-2	CASSLLVGQTYGYTF	TGCGCCAGCAGCCTCCTTGTTGGACAGACATATGGCTACACCTTC
13	NA	TRBV6-5	NA	TRBJ1-3	CASRQAGGNTIYF	TGTGCCAGCAGGCAGGCGGGTGGAAACACCATATATTTT
15	NA	TRBV6-5	NA	TRBJ1-5	CASTSRVSGNQPQHF	TGTGCCAGCACTTCGAGGGTATCGGGCAATCAGCCCCAGCATTTT
16	TRBD1	TRBV11-3	NA	TRBJ1-6	CASMLGTGSYNSPLHF	TGTGCCAGCATGTTGGGGACAGGGAGCTATAATTCACCCCTCCACTTT
16	TRBD1	TRBV18	NA	TRBJ1-1	CASSPRTSGQGTEAFF	TGTGCCAGCTCACCACGGACGTCGGGACAGGGCACTGAAGCTTTCTTT
13	NA	TRBV7-3	NA	TRBJ2-5	CASSLMGQETQYF	TGTGCCAGCAGCTTAATGGGGCAGGAGACCCAGTACTTC
16	TRBD2	TRBV7-6	NA	TRBJ2-3	CASSYTSGGLTDTQYF	TGTGCCAGCAGCTATACTAGCGGGGGACTAACAGATACGCAGTATTTT
13	NA	TRBV3-1/TRBV3-2	NA	TRBJ1-1	CASSLPGDTEAFF	TGTGCCAGCAGCCTGCCGGGGGACACTGAAGCTTTCTTT
15	NA	TRBV4-2	NA	TRBJ2-5	CASSHHQDVQETQYF	TGTGCCAGCAGCCATCACCAGGATGTTCAAGAGACCCAGTACTTC
16	TRBD1	TRBV15	few	TRBJ2-2	CATTPMGAGGTGELFF	TGTGCCACCACTCCTATGGGGGCAGGGGGCACCGGGGAGCTGTTTTTT
15	NA	TRBV7-2	NA	TRBJ1-3	CASSLERGGGNTIYF	TGTGCCAGCAGCTTAGAAAGGGGTGGTGGAAACACCATATATTTT
13	TRBD1	TRBV6-2/TRBV6-3	NA	TRBJ1-1	CASSYTGAAEAFF	TGTGCCAGCAGTTACACAGGGGCTGCTGAAGCTTTCTTT
14	NA	TRBV19	once	TRBJ2-3	CASSIRTVTDTQYF	TGTGCCAGTAGTATTAGGACAGTCACAGATACGCAGTATTTT
16	TRBD1	TRBV18	NA	TRBJ2-7	CASSPSRDRTSDEQYF	TGTGCCAGCTCACCAAGCCGGGACAGGACCTCCGACGAGCAGTACTTC
18	NA	TRBV15	NA	TRBJ1-2	CATSIRGVVGNSNYGYTF	TGTGCCACCAGCATCCGGGGTGTTGTTGGGAACTCTAACTATGGCTACACCTTC
15	TRBD2	TRBV5-1	NA	TRBJ2-7	CASRASGGDSYEQYF	TGCGCCAGCAGAGCTAGCGGGGGGGACTCCTACGAGCAGTACTTC
15	TRBD1	TRBV7-8	NA	TRBJ2-7	CASMAGTGPTYEQYF	TGTGCCAGCATGGCCGGGACAGGGCCCACCTACGAGCAGTACTTC
17	TRBD2	TRBV5-1	NA	TRBJ2-3	CASSLRIGGEVTDTQYF	TGCGCCAGCAGCTTAAGAATCGGGGGGGAAGTGACAGATACGCAGTATTTT
13	NA	TRBV18	once	TRBJ2-7	CASSPLAAYEQYF	TGTGCCAGCTCACCCTTGGCGGCTTACGAGCAGTACTTC
13	NA	TRBV12-5	NA	TRBJ1-6	CASGLWGGSPLHF	TGTGCTAGTGGTTTGTGGGGCGGCTCACCCCTCCACTTT
16	NA	TRBV19	NA	TRBJ1-2	CASSPSRMAADYGYTF	TGTGCCAGTAGTCCCTCCCGAATGGCGGCGGACTATGGCTACACCTTC
15	TRBD2	TRBV11-1	many	TRBJ2-7	CASSARREGSYEQYF	TGTGCCAGCAGCGCCCGGAGGGAGGGCTCCTACGAGCAGTACTTC
16	NA	TRBV6-6	NA	TRBJ1-2	CASSPIVQGLSYGYTF	TGTGCCAGCAGCCCCATTGTACAGGGATTGAGCTATGGCTACACCTTC
18	NA	TRBV27	NA	TRBJ2-1	CASSPTGGGTVSYNEQFF	TGTGCCAGCAGCCCAACGGGAGGGGGGACAGTCTCCTACAATGAGCAGTTCTTC
14	TRBD1	TRBV2	NA	TRBJ1-2	CASSGETGNYGYTF	TGTGCCAGCAGTGGTGAGACAGGGAACTATGGCTACACCTTC
13	TRBD2	TRBV5-4	few	TRBJ2-3	CAIILAGEDTQYF	TGTGCCATCATACTAGCGGGGGAAGATACGCAGTATTTT
14	TRBD1	TRBV5-1	few	TRBJ2-7	CASSHGQGAYEQYF	TGCGCCAGCAGCCATGGACAGGGGGCATACGAGCAGTACTTC
14	TRBD2	TRBV6-2/TRBV6-3	NA	TRBJ2-5	CASNPRGRQETQYF	TGTGCCAGCAACCCGCGGGGGAGACAAGAGACCCAGTACTTC
14	TRBD1	TRBV29-1	NA	TRBJ2-3	CSLLFGTGGDTQYF	TGCAGCTTATTATTCGGGACAGGAGGAGATACGCAGTATTTT
13	NA	TRBV2	NA	TRBJ1-2	CASSVLQDYGYTF	TGTGCCAGCAGTGTGTTACAAGACTATGGCTACACCTTC
13	NA	TRBV11-2	NA	TRBJ1-2	CASTYRRERGYTF	TGTGCCAGCACCTACAGGAGGGAAAGGGGCTACACCTTC
15	TRBD1	TRBV5-1	NA	TRBJ1-2	CASSLSRTGDYGYTF	TGCGCCAGCAGCTTAAGCCGGACAGGCGACTATGGCTACACCTTC